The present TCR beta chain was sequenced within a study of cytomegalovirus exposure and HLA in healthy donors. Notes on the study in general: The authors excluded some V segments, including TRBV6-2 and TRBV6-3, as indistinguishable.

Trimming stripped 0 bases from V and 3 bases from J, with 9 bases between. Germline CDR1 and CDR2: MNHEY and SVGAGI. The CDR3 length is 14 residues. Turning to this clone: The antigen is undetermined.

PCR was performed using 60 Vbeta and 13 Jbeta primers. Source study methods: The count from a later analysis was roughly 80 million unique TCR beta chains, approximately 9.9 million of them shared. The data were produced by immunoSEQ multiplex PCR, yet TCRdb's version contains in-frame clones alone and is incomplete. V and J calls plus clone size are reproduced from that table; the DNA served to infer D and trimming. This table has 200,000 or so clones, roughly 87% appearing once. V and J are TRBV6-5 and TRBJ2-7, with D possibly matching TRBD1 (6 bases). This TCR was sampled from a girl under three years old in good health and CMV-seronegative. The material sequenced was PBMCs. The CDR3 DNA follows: TGTGCCAGCAGTTACTCGACAGGAGACTACGAGCAGTACTTC. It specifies CASSYSTGDYEQYF.